This T cell receptor (beta chain) was recorded in a study of tumor-infiltrating lymphocytes in localized non-small cell lung cancer. TCRdb keeps only in-frame clones here, not all; method: immunoSEQ multiplex PCR. The sample carries 15,000 to 20,000 clones, 55% to 75% recorded once. This CDR3 is 17 amino acids long. V was pared by 1 base and J by 0 bases, with 16 bases between. Per germline, CDR1 SNHLY and CDR2 FYNNEI. The sample was lung tumor tissue. This receptor was identified in a human donor with non-small cell lung cancer. The chain is built from TRBV2 and TRBJ2-7; maybe TRBD2 (6 bases). This chain's CDR3 is CASSEGSSGPRSYEQYF. The CDR3 bases are TGTGCCAGCAGTGAAGGATCCAGCGGGCCCCGCTCCTACGAGCAGTACTTC. The full variable domain, its missing parts supplied by reference TRBV2 and TRBJ2-7, is EPEVTQTPSHQVTQMGQEVILRCVPISNHLYFYWYRQILGQKVEFLVSFYNNEISEKSEIFDDQFSVERPDGSNFTLKIRSTKLEDSAMYFCASSEGSSGPRSYEQYFGPGTRLTVT.